Given below is one TCR beta chain in context. Its cognate antigen is unknown. This entry belongs to a study of CD8 T cell repertoires and HIV-1 epitope variants. Only in-frame clones appear in the TCRdb table, and some are missing; sequencing was by immunoSEQ multiplex PCR. The profile covers more than 4,500 clones, with roughly 65% appearing a single time and about two fifths taken by the ten largest. Germline assignment: CDR1 MNHNS and CDR2 SASEGT. Trimming took 6 bases from V and 6 from J; bases not matched to a gene: 7. This CDR3 comprises 14 residues. What was sequenced was cultured CD8+ T cells derived from PBMCs. This receptor was obtained from a male donor with HIV. The chain couples TRBV6-1 to TRBJ2-7; 11 nucleotides line up with TRBD1. CDR3 loop: CASSSLGTGGEQYF. The CDR3 DNA is TGTGCCAGCAGCTCCCTTGGGACAGGGGGCGAGCAGTACTTC.